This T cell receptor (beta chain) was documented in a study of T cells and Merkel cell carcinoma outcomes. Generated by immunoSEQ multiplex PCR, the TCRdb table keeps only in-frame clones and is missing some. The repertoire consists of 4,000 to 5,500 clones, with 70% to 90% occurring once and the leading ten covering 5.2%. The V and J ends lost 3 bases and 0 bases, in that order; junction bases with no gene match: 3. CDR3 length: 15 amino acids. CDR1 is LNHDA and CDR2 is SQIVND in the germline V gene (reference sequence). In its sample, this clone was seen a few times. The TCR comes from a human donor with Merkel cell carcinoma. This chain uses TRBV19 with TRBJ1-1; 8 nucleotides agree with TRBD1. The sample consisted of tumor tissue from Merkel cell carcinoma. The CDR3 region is CASSIGRGLNTEAFF. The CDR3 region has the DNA TGTGCCAGTAGTATTGGCAGGGGGCTGAACACTGAAGCTTTCTTT.